This T cell receptor (beta chain) is from a study of CDR3 diversity in severe acne. TCRdb fed the PCR reads into MiXCR, producing one record per CDR3 protein. The sample has around 83,000 distinct CDR3 sequences; about 53% are singletons. CDR3 length equals 14 residues. Trimming removed 3 bases from V and 2 bases from J, with 8 bases in between. The V gene's germline CDR1 is SGHTA and CDR2 FQGNSA. This chain connects TRBV7-2 to TRBJ2-1; no clear D. The sample consisted of blood. The clonotype was recovered from a male donor with severe acne vulgaris. This chain's CDR3 is CASSFSAAYNEQFF. For the CDR3, the DNA is TGTGCCAGCAGCTTCAGCGCCGCCTACAATGAGCAGTTCTTC.